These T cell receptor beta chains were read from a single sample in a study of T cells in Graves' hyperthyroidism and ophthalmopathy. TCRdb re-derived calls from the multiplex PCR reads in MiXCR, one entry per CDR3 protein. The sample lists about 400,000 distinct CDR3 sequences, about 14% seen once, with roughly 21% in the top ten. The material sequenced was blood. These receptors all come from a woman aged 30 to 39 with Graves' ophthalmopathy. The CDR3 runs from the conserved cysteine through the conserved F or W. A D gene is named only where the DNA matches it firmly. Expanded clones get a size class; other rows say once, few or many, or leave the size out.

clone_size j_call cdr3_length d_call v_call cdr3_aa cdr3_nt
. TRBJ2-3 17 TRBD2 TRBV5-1 CASSLVGSGGRGHTQYF TGCGCCAGCAGCTTGGTCGGTAGCGGGGGCCGGGGACATACGCAGTATTTT
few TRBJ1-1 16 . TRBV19 CASSVTRTGDNTEAFF TGTGCCAGTAGTGTGACACGGACGGGGGATAACACTGAAGCTTTCTTT
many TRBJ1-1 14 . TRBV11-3 CASSLAGFGTEAFF TGTGCCAGCAGCTTAGCCGGCTTCGGAACTGAAGCTTTCTTT
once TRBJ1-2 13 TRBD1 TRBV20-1 CSARGGQGYGYTF TGCAGTGCTAGGGGAGGACAGGGCTATGGCTACACCTTC
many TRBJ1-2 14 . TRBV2 CASSRQRTMVGYTF TGTGCCAGCAGTAGGCAGAGGACTATGGTGGGCTACACCTTC
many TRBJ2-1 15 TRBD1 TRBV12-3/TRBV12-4 CAVTLGAGGYNEQFF TGTGCCGTCACCCTCGGGGCAGGGGGCTACAATGAGCAGTTCTTC
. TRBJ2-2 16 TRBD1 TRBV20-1 CSAREGWDRGPGELFF TGCAGTGCTAGAGAGGGCTGGGACAGGGGGCCCGGGGAGCTGTTTTTT
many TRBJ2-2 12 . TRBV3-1 CASSRVAGELFF TGTGCCAGCAGTAGGGTGGCCGGGGAGCTGTTTTTT
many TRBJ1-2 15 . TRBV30 CAWSVQGRRLGGYTF TGTGCCTGGAGTGTACAGGGCCGGAGGTTAGGTGGCTACACCTTC
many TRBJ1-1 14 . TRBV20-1 CSARDPMGDTEAFF TGCAGTGCTAGAGATCCGATGGGGGACACTGAAGCTTTCTTT
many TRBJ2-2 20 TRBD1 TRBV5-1 CASSLAGQKHLQLNTGELFF TGCGCCAGCAGCTTGGCGGGACAGAAACACTTACAACTGAACACCGGGGAGCTGTTTTTT
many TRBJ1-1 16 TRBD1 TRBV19 CATKPTGGRGTTEAFF TGTGCCACAAAACCAACAGGGGGCAGGGGCACCACTGAAGCTTTCTTT
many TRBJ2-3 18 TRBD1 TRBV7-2 CASSQKAWDRGRTDTQYF TGTGCCAGCAGCCAAAAAGCTTGGGACAGAGGGCGCACAGATACGCAGTATTTT
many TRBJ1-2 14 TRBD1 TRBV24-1 CATSTGTGVSGYTF TGTGCCACCAGCACCGGGACAGGAGTTTCCGGCTACACCTTC
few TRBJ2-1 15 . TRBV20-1 CSARGAPSSYNEQFF TGCAGTGCTAGGGGGGCCCCAAGCTCCTACAATGAGCAGTTCTTC
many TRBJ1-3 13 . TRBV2 CASKKGGGNTIYF TGTGCCAGCAAGAAGGGAGGTGGAAACACCATATATTTT
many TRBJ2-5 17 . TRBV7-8 CASSLVIFVTEQETQYF TGTGCCAGCAGCTTAGTTATTTTTGTGACCGAACAAGAGACCCAGTACTTC
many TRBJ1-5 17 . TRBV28 CASSLGPPNYSNQPQHF TGTGCCAGCAGTCTGGGACCCCCTAACTATAGCAATCAGCCCCAGCATTTT
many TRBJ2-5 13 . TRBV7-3 CASSFHSQETQYF TGTGCCAGCAGCTTCCACAGCCAAGAGACCCAGTACTTC
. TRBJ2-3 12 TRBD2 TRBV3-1 CASSQRTSGQYF TGTGCCAGCAGCCAAAGGACTAGCGGCCAGTATTTT
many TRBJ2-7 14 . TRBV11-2 CASSYRDGSYEQYF TGTGCCAGCAGCTACCGGGACGGGTCCTACGAGCAGTACTTC
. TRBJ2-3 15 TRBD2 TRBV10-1 CAGSGGGGAADTQYF TGCGCCGGCAGTGGTGGCGGGGGGGCCGCAGATACGCAGTATTTT
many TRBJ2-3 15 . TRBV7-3 CASSLNPGGLDTQYF TGTGCCAGCAGCTTGAATCCGGGGGGCCTCGATACGCAGTATTTT
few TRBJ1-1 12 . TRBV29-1 CSLWTPNTEAFF TGCAGCCTATGGACACCGAACACTGAAGCTTTCTTT
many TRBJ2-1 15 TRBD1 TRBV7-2 CASSLVEGAGNEQFF TGTGCCAGCAGCTTAGTAGAGGGGGCAGGGAATGAGCAGTTCTTC
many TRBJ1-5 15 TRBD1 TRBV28 CASRPTDRGGQPQHF TGTGCCAGCAGGCCGACTGACAGGGGTGGACAGCCCCAGCATTTT
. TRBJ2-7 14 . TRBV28 CASSFWSRGGEQYF TGTGCCAGCAGTTTTTGGAGCAGGGGTGGAGAGCAGTACTTC
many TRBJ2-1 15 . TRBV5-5 CASSFRGSPYNEQFF TGTGCCAGCAGCTTTAGGGGATCTCCCTACAATGAGCAGTTCTTC
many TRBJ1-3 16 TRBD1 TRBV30 CAWSVQGRGFGNTIYF TGTGCCTGGAGTGTACAGGGCAGGGGGTTCGGAAACACCATATATTTT
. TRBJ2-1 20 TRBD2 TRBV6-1 CASSEKGLAGGGLKYNEQFF TGTGCCAGCAGTGAAAAGGGACTAGCGGGGGGGGGGCTAAAATACAATGAGCAGTTCTTC
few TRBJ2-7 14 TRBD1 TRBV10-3 CAISKGQGAGEQYF TGTGCCATCAGCAAGGGACAGGGGGCAGGCGAGCAGTACTTC
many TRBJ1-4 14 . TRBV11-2 CASSSNPAIEKLFF TGTGCCAGCAGCTCAAACCCGGCCATTGAAAAACTGTTTTTT
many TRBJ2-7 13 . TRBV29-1 CSVRDTSSYEQYF TGCAGCGTTAGAGATACTAGCTCCTACGAGCAGTACTTC
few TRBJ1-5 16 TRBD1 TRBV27 CASSWLTGGRVQPQHF TGTGCCAGCAGTTGGCTAACAGGGGGCCGGGTTCAGCCCCAGCATTTT
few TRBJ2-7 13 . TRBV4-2 CASSQQVLHEQYF TGTGCCAGCAGCCAACAAGTCCTGCACGAGCAGTACTTC
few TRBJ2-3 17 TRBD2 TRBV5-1 CASSLDISGGAADTQYF TGCGCCAGCAGCTTAGATATTAGCGGGGGGGCCGCCGATACGCAGTATTTT
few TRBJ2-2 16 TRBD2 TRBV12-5 CASAQAPGGGIGELLF TGTGCTAGTGCACAAGCCCCGGGGGGGGGCATCGGGGAGCTGCTTTTT
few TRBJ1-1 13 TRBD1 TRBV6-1 CASRATGTLGAFF TGTGCCAGCAGAGCGACAGGGACATTGGGGGCTTTCTTT
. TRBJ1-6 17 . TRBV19 CASSIPPRRGGNSPLHF TGTGCCAGTAGTATACCGCCCCGACGGGGTGGCAACTCACCCCTCCACTTT
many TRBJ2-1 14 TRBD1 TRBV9 CASSVGDSIGGQFF TGTGCCAGCAGCGTAGGGGACAGTATTGGAGGGCAGTTCTTC
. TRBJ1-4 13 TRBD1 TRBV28 CASSGQFNEKLFF TGTGCCAGCTCGGGACAGTTTAATGAAAAACTGTTTTTT
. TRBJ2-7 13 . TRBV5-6 CASRLISLNEQYF TGTGCCAGCAGACTGATTTCGTTGAACGAGCAGTACTTC